Below are 24 T cell receptor beta chains sequenced from a single sample in a study of cytomegalovirus exposure and HLA in healthy donors. PCR amplification relied on 60 Vbeta primers (plus 13 Jbeta primers). This table comes from immunoSEQ multiplex PCR, and its TCRdb copy is limited to in-frame clones, with some not included. The sample shows about 61,000 clones, over 75% of them seen only once. Specimen: PBMCs. These receptors all come from a man in his late teens or twenties in good health and CMV-seronegative.

This clone was observed a handful of times. The chain carries TRBV4-1 and TRBJ2-2; 9 nucleotides align to TRBD1. This CDR3 spans 17 amino acids. With 2 bases clipped from V and 4 bases from J, the junction kept 8 bases outside the gene matches. Germline-derived CDR1 and CDR2 are MGHRA and YSYEKL. In nucleotides, the CDR3 is TGCGCCAGCAGCCAAATCCTAGGGACAGGGAGCACCGGGGAGCTGTTTTTT. Amino acid sequence: CASSQILGTGSTGELFF.

The chain is built from TRBV30 and TRBJ1-2; 8 bases fit TRBD1. The CDR3 is 14 amino acids. Germline V gives CDR1 GTSNPN, CDR2 SVGIG (reference sequence). V trimming: 0 bases; J trimming: 2 bases; junction bases outside the gene matches: 2. In nucleotides, the CDR3 is TGTGCCTGGAGTGTACGGACAGGGAACTATGGCTACACCTTC. It codes for CAWSVRTGNYGYTF. Complete variable domain (other parts from reference TRBV30 and TRBJ1-2): SQTIHQWPATLVQPVGSPLSLECTVEGTSNPNLYWYRQAAGRGLQLLFYSVGIGQISSEVPQNLSASRPQDRQFILSSKKLLLSDSGFYLCAWSVRTGNYGYTFGSGTRLTVV.

V gene TRBV30 combines with J gene TRBJ1-1; maybe TRBD1 (5 bases). Germline V gives CDR1 GTSNPN, CDR2 SVGIG (reference sequence). Trimming took off 2 bases at V and 0 bases at J, with 7 bases between the two ends. The CDR3 sequence is 13 residues long. The CDR3 region is CAWSLGVNTEAFF. For the CDR3, the DNA is TGTGCCTGGAGTTTAGGGGTGAACACTGAAGCTTTCTTT.

J is TRBJ1-1 and V is TRBV19; TRBD1 is a possible D gene (6 bases). This CDR3 spans 13 amino acids. From germline, CDR1 is LNHDA and CDR2 SQIVND (reference sequence). The V end was cut by 4 bases, the J end by 1 base, with 7 bases between. CDR3 region: CASSTRGNTEAFF. The CDR3 DNA is TGTGCCAGTAGTACCAGGGGGAACACTGAAGCTTTCTTT.

V gene TRBV6-4 combines with J gene TRBJ1-2; a possible D gene is TRBD1 (5 bases). Trimming pared 5 bases from V and 4 bases from J, leaving 14 bases between. The CDR3 length is 14 residues. Germline V lookup: CDR1 MRHNA, CDR2 SNTAGT. CDR3 bases: TGTGCCAGCAGTCCCACGGGGGGGGGCTATGGCTACACCTTC. This codes for CASSPTGGGYGYTF.

The V call is TRBV27, the J call TRBJ1-6; 7 bases agree with TRBD1. Germline CDR1 is MNHEY and CDR2 is SMNVEV (reference sequence). The CDR3 extends over 18 amino acids. V trimming: 6 bases; J trimming: 0 bases; junction bases outside the gene matches: 11. The CDR3 sequence: CASSPDRDLSSYNSPLHF. CDR3 DNA sequence: TGTGCCAGCAGCCCCGACAGGGATTTAAGCTCCTATAATTCACCCCTCCACTTT.

The chain combines TRBV5-4 with TRBJ2-5, with 8 bases lining up with TRBD2. Unmatched junction bases numbered 7, after V lost 1 base and J lost 2 bases. This CDR3 is 16 amino acids long. Germline assignment: CDR1 SGHNT and CDR2 YYREEE (reference sequence). CDR3 in amino acids: CASSLSGGGPQETQYF. As DNA, the CDR3 is TGTGCCAGCAGCTTGTCCGGCGGGGGGCCTCAAGAGACCCAGTACTTC.

The chain recombines TRBV11-2 with TRBJ1-1; D perhaps matches TRBD1 (5 bases). This CDR3 is 14 amino acids long. The V gene's germline CDR1 is SGHAT and CDR2 FQNNGV. Trimming left V 7 bases short and J 0 bases short, with 12 bases between. CDR3: CASTETALNTEAFF. The DNA for the CDR3 is TGTGCCAGCACCGAGACAGCCCTGAACACTGAAGCTTTCTTT. The variable domain in full, with the rest retrieved from reference TRBV11-2 and TRBJ1-1, is EAGVAQSPRYKIIEKRQSVAFWCNPISGHATLYWYQQILGQGPKLLIQFQNNGVVDDSQLPKDRFSAERLKGVDSTLKIQPAKLEDSAVYLCASTETALNTEAFFGQGTRLTVV.

The chain carries TRBV4-1 and TRBJ1-4, with D maybe TRBD1 (5 bases). This CDR3 has 17 amino acids. Per germline, CDR1 MGHRA and CDR2 YSYEKL. V was clipped by 4 bases and J by 6 bases, with 21 bases between them. The CDR3 reads CASSPPRGGRLDEKLFF. The CDR3 coding sequence is TGCGCCAGCAGCCCCCCGCGGGGGGGACGGTTGGATGAAAAACTGTTTTTT.

The V and J genes are TRBV7-9 and TRBJ1-1, with a weak D call TRBD1 (5 bases). Germline V CDR1 and CDR2: SEHNR, FQNEAQ (reference sequence). The CDR3 is 12 residues long. Trimming left V 3 bases short and J 6 bases short, with 8 bases between. This CDR3 reads CASSLPTAEAFF. The CDR3 region has the DNA TGTGCCAGCAGCTTGCCGACAGCTGAAGCTTTCTTT.

CDR3 coding DNA: TGCGCCAGCAGCCAGACAGGTGGAAGTGAAGCTTTCTTT. It codes for CASSQTGGSEAFF. J is TRBJ1-1 and V is TRBV10-1, with a tentative D call TRBD1 (6 bases). The V end was cut by 6 bases, the J end by 7 bases, with 15 bases between. This CDR3 spans 13 amino acids. Germline V gene data show CDR1 as WNHNN and CDR2 as SYGVQD (reference sequence).

CDR3 sequence (DNA): TGTGCCAGCAGTCGACAGGCTAGCTCCTACAATGAGCAGTTCTTC. Translation gives CASSRQASSYNEQFF. The chain joins TRBV6-6 to TRBJ2-1, with a possible D match to TRBD1 (6 bases). Trimming shortened V by 5 bases and J by 0 bases, and 11 bases separated the two germline ends. Germline V gene data show CDR1 as MNHNY and CDR2 as SVGAGI (reference sequence). The length of the CDR3 is 15 residues.

This sequence joins TRBV7-9 and TRBJ2-4; TRBD2 matches 12 bases. V lost 7 bases, J lost 0 bases, and 10 bases stayed unmatched. CDR3 length: 18 residues. Germline CDR1 and CDR2: SEHNR and FQNEAQ (reference sequence). CDR3 loop: CASIPGLAGRLAKNIQYF. Written as DNA, the CDR3 is TGTGCCAGCATCCCGGGACTAGCGGGCCGCTTAGCCAAAAACATTCAGTACTTC.

The chain combines TRBV4-1 with TRBJ2-7; 9 bases are shared with TRBD1. Unmatched junction bases numbered 6, after V lost 0 bases and J lost 6 bases. The germline gives CDR1 MGHRA, CDR2 YSYEKL. The CDR3 loop spans 15 amino acids. Here the CDR3 DNA reads TGCGCCAGCAGCCAAGAGGGGACAGGGAATTCCGAGCAGTACTTC. Encoded protein: CASSQEGTGNSEQYF.

The chain employs TRBV4-1 and TRBJ2-7; 7 nucleotides agree with TRBD2. The CDR3 has 16 amino acids. V shed 0 bases and J 3 bases; nucleotides not matched to a gene: 8. Germline V CDR1 and CDR2: MGHRA, YSYEKL. CDR3: CASSQEVGGGLYEQYF. In DNA, the CDR3 is TGCGCCAGCAGCCAAGAGGTCGGGGGAGGGCTCTACGAGCAGTACTTC.

This clone has more than one count but fewer than ten. This chain uses TRBV19 with TRBJ2-7; 8 positions match TRBD1. The V segment lost 5 bases and the J segment 0 bases; nucleotides outside the gene matches: 3. From germline, CDR1 is LNHDA and CDR2 SQIVND (reference sequence). The CDR3 sequence is 14 residues long. CDR3 nucleotide sequence: TGTGCCAGTAGTCCCGGGACAGGCTCCTACGAGCAGTACTTC. Its protein is CASSPGTGSYEQYF.

V gene TRBV28 combines with J gene TRBJ1-6; D is perhaps TRBD1 (5 bases). The CDR3 is 15 residues long. V was cut by 5 bases and J by 6 bases, with 14 bases left in between. CDR1 is MDHEN and CDR2 is SYDVKM in the germline V gene. The CDR3: CASSGGGEINSPLHF. The DNA for the CDR3 is TGTGCCAGCAGTGGGGGAGGCGAAATTAATTCACCCCTCCACTTT.

J is TRBJ1-3 and V is TRBV11-2, with D unclear. Germline CDR1 and CDR2: SGHAT and FQNNGV. The CDR3 has 15 residues. V lost 5 bases and J lost 0, with 11 bases in between. DNA for the CDR3: TGTGCCAGCAGCAACCGCGTCGACTCTGGAAACACCATATATTTT. This sequence encodes CASSNRVDSGNTIYF.

In DNA form, the CDR3 reads TGTGCCAGCCGGGGACTCTCCTACGAGCAGTACTTC. Amino acids: CASRGLSYEQYF. The chain is built from TRBV2 and TRBJ2-7; D is possibly TRBD2 (6 bases). The germline V and J ends were trimmed by 8 bases and 0 bases, with 8 bases remaining between them. The V gene's germline CDR1 is SNHLY and CDR2 FYNNEI. This CDR3 is built from 12 residues. The whole variable domain, filled in from reference TRBV2 and TRBJ2-7, reads EPEVTQTPSHQVTQMGQEVILRCVPISNHLYFYWYRQILGQKVEFLVSFYNNEISEKSEIFDDQFSVERPDGSNFTLKIRSTKLEDSAMYFCASRGLSYEQYFGPGTRLTVT.

The gene calls are TRBV28 and TRBJ2-7; 8 bases match TRBD2. CDR1 MDHEN and CDR2 SYDVKM come from the germline V gene. V shed 4 bases, J shed 7 bases, and the junction held 12 bases outside the gene matches. CDR3 size: 15 residues. This chain's CDR3 is CASSSVRGGENEQYF. CDR3 nucleotide sequence: TGTGCCAGCAGTTCTGTACGGGGGGGCGAAAATGAGCAGTACTTC.

This clone was seen just once. The chain employs TRBV5-6 and TRBJ1-4; TRBD1 agrees at 9 bases. CDR1 is SGHDT, CDR2 YYEEEE, per germline. The trim removed 2 bases at V and 1 base at J, leaving 3 bases unmatched. This CDR3 comprises 16 residues. CDR3 coding DNA: TGTGCCAGCAGCTTCGGGACAGGGAAAACTAATGAAAAACTGTTTTTT. Amino acids: CASSFGTGKTNEKLFF.

The chain recombines TRBV6-1 with TRBJ2-3, with 10 bases lining up with TRBD1. Germline V gene data show CDR1 as MNHNS and CDR2 as SASEGT. The CDR3 runs to 15 residues. After removal of 8 bases from V and 2 bases from J, the junction contained 7 bases not matched to a gene. CDR3 DNA sequence: TGTGCCAGCCCAGGGACAGGGGCTACCACAGATACGCAGTATTTT. Its translation: CASPGTGATTDTQYF.

This chain links TRBV19 with TRBJ2-5; D call uncertain. Germline lookup yields CDR1 LNHDA and CDR2 SQIVND (reference sequence). The CDR3 sequence is 13 residues long. V lost 8 bases and J 7 bases, leaving 17 bases between the germline ends. The CDR3 nucleotides are TGTGCCAGTCGGTACAGTTCTATGGGGACCCAGTACTTC. Translating gives CASRYSSMGTQYF.

Only one count was recorded for this clone. The chain employs TRBV30 and TRBJ2-3; 11 bases line up with TRBD2. CDR3 length: 18 amino acids. Per the germline V gene, CDR1 is GTSNPN and CDR2 is SVGIG (reference sequence). Losses at the gene ends were 2 bases for V and 4 bases for J; bases not matched to a gene: 14. The CDR3 reads CAWSPLAGGGVQADTQYF. CDR3 DNA: TGTGCCTGGAGTCCTCTAGCGGGGGGAGGGGTCCAGGCAGATACGCAGTATTTT. Based on the CDR3 plus reference TRBV30 and TRBJ2-3, the full variable domain is SQTIHQWPATLVQPVGSPLSLECTVEGTSNPNLYWYRQAAGRGLQLLFYSVGIGQISSEVPQNLSASRPQDRQFILSSKKLLLSDSGFYLCAWSPLAGGGVQADTQYFGPGTRLTVL.